This TCR beta chain appears in the sequencing data of a study of blood T cells in healthy people across ages. The authors ran a second PCR of 7 to 11 cycles using a sample-barcoded 5' primer and a J-beta primer mix. TCRdb passed the 5' RACE reads through MiXCR, listing each CDR3 protein once. The sample lists 890,000 or so distinct CDR3 sequences; around 62% were seen once. This CDR3 is 13 amino acids long. The germline CDR1 and CDR2 sequences are SGHRS and YFSETQ. The receptor comes from a man aged 25-45 years in good health. The chain recombines TRBV5-1 with TRBJ2-4; D may be TRBD1 or TRBD2 (5 bases each). The J call may be incorrect, as the DNA end agrees better with TRBJ2-5. The sample taken for sequencing was blood. The CDR3 sequence: CASSWRGAETQYF. The CDR3 DNA reads TGCGCCAGCAGCTGGAGAGGGGCAGAGACCCAGTACTTC.